This T cell receptor (beta chain) was profiled in a study of T cell responses to AZD1222 COVID-19 vaccine. In the study overall: Analyses pooled second doses at about 4 or about 12 weeks.

The germline V and J ends were trimmed by 0 bases and 4 bases, with 12 bases remaining between them. Germline CDR1 is SGHAT and CDR2 is FQNNGV. The CDR3 extends over 15 amino acids. Sequencing used immunoSEQ multiplex PCR; TCRdb keeps in-frame clones, though not all of them. The sample has fewer than 200,000 clones, roughly 92% seen once. The chain combines TRBV11-2 with TRBJ1-2; D gene unclear. This clonotype was obtained from an adult in good health. The source was peripheral blood, collected on day 0 of AZD1222 vaccination. CDR3 bases: TGTGCCAGCAGCTTAGATATGGGTTCGCCCTATGGCTACACCTTC. It codes for CASSLDMGSPYGYTF.